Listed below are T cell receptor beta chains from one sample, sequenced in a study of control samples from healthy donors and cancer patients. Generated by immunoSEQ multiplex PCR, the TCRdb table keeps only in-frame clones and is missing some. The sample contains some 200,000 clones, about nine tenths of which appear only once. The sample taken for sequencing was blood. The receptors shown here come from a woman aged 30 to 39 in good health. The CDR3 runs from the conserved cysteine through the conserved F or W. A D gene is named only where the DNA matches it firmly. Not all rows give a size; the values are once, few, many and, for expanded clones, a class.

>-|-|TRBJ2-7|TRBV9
TGTGCCAGCAGCGCCGGACCTTCCTACGAGCAGTACTTC
CASSAGPSYEQYF
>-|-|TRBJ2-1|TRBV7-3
TGTGCCAGCAGCTTAAGATACGGGAATGAGCAGTTCTTC
CASSLRYGNEQFF
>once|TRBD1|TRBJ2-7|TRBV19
TGTGCCAGTAGTATGGGTGGGTACAGGGGCTCCTACGAGCAGTACTTC
CASSMGGYRGSYEQYF
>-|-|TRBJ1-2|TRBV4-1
TGCGCCAGCAGCCAAGGGGGCGCCCATGGCTACACCTTC
CASSQGGAHGYTF
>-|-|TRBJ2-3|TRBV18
TGTGCCAGCTCACAGAACGCAGGGGTGGCAGATACGCAGTATTTT
CASSQNAGVADTQYF
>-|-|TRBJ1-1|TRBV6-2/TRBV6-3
TGTGCCAGCAGTTACTACAGGGCCACTGAAGCTTTCTTT
CASSYYRATEAFF
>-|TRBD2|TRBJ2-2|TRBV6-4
TGTGCCAGCAGTGACTCAGCGGGGGACACCGGGGAGCTGTTTTTT
CASSDSAGDTGELFF
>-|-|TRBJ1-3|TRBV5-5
TGTGCCAGCAGCTTGGCCAGGGAGTCCGGAAACACCATATATTTT
CASSLARESGNTIYF
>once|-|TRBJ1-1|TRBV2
TGTGCCAGCAGTGATGAGGGGCGGAACACTGAAGCTTTCTTT
CASSDEGRNTEAFF
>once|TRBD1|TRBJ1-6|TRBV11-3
TGTGCCAGCAGCTTGGGACAGGGAAATTCACCCCTCCACTTT
CASSLGQGNSPLHF